This T cell receptor beta chain was documented in a study of cytomegalovirus exposure and HLA in healthy donors. Whole-study findings and limits: Several top significant clusters appeared, in a later analysis, to be linked to common viral pathogens. Within an earlier analysis, most TCR beta V segments proved productive either about 87% or about 30% of the time.

CDR1 LGHNT and CDR2 FRNRAP come from the germline V gene. This CDR3 has 13 amino acids. The V end was cut by 8 bases, the J end by 5 bases, with 15 bases between. Regarding this clone: Its target is unknown.

Each donor's status was that of a healthy bone marrow donor. Primers: 60 Vbeta forward and 13 Jbeta reverse. Using immunoSEQ multiplex PCR, the repertoire was profiled, and TCRdb retains in-frame clones only, with some absent. Of around 160,000 clones in the sample, 60% to 85% were seen once. Material: PBMCs. The V and J genes are TRBV12-5 and TRBJ2-5; no clear D. The sequence derives from a male donor in good health and CMV-seropositive. CDR3 sequence (DNA): TGTGCTAGTCAAACGGTCTTCGGGGAGACCCAGTACTTC. Its protein product is CASQTVFGETQYF.